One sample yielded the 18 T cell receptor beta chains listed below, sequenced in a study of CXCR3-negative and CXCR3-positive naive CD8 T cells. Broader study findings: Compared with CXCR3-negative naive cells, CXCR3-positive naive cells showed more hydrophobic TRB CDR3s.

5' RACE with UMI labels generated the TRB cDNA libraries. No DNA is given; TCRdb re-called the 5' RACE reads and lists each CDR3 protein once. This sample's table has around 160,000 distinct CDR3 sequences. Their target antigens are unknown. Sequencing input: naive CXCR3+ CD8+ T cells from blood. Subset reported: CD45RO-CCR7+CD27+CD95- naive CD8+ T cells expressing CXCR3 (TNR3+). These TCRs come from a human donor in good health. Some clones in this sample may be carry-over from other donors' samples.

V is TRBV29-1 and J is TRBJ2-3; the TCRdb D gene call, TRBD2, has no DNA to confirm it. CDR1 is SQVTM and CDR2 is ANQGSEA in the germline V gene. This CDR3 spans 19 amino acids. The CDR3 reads CSVEPPEGGGRAELYTQYF.

The CDR3: CASSMTGNSNQPQHF. The V and J genes are TRBV9 and TRBJ1-5; the D call of TRBD1 rests on TCRdb alone, since no DNA is present to check it. The CDR3 is 15 amino acids. Germline V gene data show CDR1 as SGDLS and CDR2 as YYNGEE.

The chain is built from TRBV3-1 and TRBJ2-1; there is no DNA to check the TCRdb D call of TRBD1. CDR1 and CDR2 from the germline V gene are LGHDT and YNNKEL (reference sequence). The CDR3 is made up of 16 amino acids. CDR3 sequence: CASSQTLGGHYNEQFF.

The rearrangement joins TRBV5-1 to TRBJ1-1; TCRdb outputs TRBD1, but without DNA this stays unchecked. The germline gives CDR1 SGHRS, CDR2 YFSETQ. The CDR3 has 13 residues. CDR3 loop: CASSLGTGSEAFF. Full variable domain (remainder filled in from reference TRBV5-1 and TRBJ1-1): KAGVTQTPRYLIKTRGQQVTLSCSPISGHRSVSWYQQTPGQGLQFLFEYFSETQRNKGNFPGRFSGRQFSNSRSEMNVSTLELGDSALYLCASSLGTGSEAFFGQGTRLTVV.

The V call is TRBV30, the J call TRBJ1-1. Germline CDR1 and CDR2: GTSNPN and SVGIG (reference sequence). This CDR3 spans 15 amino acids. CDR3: CAWNAGHNMNTEAFF. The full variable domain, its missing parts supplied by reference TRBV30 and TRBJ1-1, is SQTIHQWPATLVQPVGSPLSLECTVEGTSNPNLYWYRQAAGRGLQLLFYSVGIGQISSEVPQNLSASRPQDRQFILSSKKLLLSDSGFYLCAWNAGHNMNTEAFFGQGTRLTVV.

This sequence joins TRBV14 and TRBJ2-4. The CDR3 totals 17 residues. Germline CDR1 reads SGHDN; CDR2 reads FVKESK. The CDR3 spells CASSQGPATLAKNIQYF.

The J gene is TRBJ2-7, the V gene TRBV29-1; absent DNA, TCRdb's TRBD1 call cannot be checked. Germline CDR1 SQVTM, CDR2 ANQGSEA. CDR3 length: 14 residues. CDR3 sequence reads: CSATGKSESYEQYF.

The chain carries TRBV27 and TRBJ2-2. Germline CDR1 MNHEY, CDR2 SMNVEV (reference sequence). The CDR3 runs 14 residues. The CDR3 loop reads CVSSFEQNTGELFF.

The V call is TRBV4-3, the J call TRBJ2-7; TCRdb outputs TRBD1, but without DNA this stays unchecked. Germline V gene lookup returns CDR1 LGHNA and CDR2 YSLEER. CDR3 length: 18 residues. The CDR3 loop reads CASSHTVTRTGFSYEQYF.

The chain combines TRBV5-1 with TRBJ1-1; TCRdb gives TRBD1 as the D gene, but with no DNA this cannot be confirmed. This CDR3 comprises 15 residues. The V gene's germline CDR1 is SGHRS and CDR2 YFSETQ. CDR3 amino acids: CASSLAWQGGTEAFF. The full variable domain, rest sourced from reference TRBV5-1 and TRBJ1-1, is KAGVTQTPRYLIKTRGQQVTLSCSPISGHRSVSWYQQTPGQGLQFLFEYFSETQRNKGNFPGRFSGRQFSNSRSEMNVSTLELGDSALYLCASSLAWQGGTEAFFGQGTRLTVV.

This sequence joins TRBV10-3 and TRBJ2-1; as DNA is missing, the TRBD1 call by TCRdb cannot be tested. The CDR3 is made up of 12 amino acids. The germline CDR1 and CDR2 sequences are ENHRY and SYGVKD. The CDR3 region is CATQGSTNEQFF.

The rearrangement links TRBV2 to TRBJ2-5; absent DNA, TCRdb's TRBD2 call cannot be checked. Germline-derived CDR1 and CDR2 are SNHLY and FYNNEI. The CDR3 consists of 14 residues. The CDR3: CASSSPSRKETQYF.

The CDR3: CASSPAGREETQYF. This chain joins TRBV7-9 and TRBJ2-5; TCRdb indicates TRBD2, and absent DNA this call remains unverified. The germline V gene has CDR1 SEHNR and CDR2 FQNEAQ (reference sequence). This CDR3 has 14 residues.

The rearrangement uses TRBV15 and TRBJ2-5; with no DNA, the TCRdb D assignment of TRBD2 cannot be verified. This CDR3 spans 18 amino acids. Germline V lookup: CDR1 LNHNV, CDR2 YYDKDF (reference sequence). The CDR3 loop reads CATSRERLAVTYQETQYF.

CDR3 amino acids: CASTRTGAVYEQYF. The chain joins TRBV27 to TRBJ2-7; as DNA is missing, the TRBD1 call by TCRdb cannot be tested. The germline CDR1 and CDR2 sequences are MNHEY and SMNVEV (reference sequence). This CDR3 is built from 14 residues.

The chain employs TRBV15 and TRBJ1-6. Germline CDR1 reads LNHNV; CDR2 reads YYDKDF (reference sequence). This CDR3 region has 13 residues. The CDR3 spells CATAWGGNSPLHF.

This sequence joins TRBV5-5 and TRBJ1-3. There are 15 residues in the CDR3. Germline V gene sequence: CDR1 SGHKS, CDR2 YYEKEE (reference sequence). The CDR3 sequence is CASSLDRYSGNTIYF.

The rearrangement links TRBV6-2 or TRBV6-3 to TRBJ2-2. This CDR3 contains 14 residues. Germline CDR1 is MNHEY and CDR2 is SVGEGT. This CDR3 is CASSYERFTGELFF.